A selection of T cell receptor beta chains follows, all from one sample in a study of blood T cell repertoires in COVID-19. The protocol was immunoSEQ multiplex PCR, while the TCRdb copy is restricted to in-frame clones and leaves out a portion. The sample has some 74,000 clones, roughly 88% seen once. The source material was peripheral blood. Receptors were obtained from a woman aged 80 or over with acute or convalescent COVID-19. Both conserved end residues are part of each CDR3. A D gene is named only where the DNA matches it firmly. Part of the rows lack a size; the others show once, few, many or a class for expanded clones.

-,TRBJ1-1,-,TRBV11-2,CASSLDRWNTEAFF,TGTGCCAGCAGCTTAGATCGGTGGAACACTGAAGCTTTCTTT
TRBD1,TRBJ2-2,-,TRBV5-1,CASTGTGYTGELFF,TGCGCCAGCACCGGGACAGGGTACACCGGGGAGCTGTTTTTT
-,TRBJ1-2,-,TRBV5-6,CASSPTGYDYGYTF,TGTGCCAGCAGCCCCACAGGGTATGACTATGGCTACACCTTC
-,TRBJ2-2,-,TRBV7-9,CASSSRRGQVVTGELFF,TGTGCCAGCAGCTCACGGAGAGGGCAGGTGGTCACCGGGGAGCTGTTTTTT
-,TRBJ2-5,once,TRBV11-1,CASSLRGETQYF,TGTGCCAGCAGCCTAAGAGGAGAGACCCAGTACTTC
TRBD1,TRBJ2-2,-,TRBV19,CASSIAARGGLNTGELFF,TGTGCCAGTAGTATAGCCGCACGAGGGGGCCTGAACACCGGGGAGCTGTTTTTT
TRBD2,TRBJ2-7,-,TRBV20-1,CSASLTSGRAEQYF,TGCAGTGCTAGTTTGACTAGCGGGAGGGCCGAGCAGTACTTC
TRBD2,TRBJ2-1,-,TRBV14,CASSQRGLAGGYNEQFF,TGTGCCAGCAGCCAAAGAGGACTAGCGGGAGGCTACAATGAGCAGTTCTTC
-,TRBJ1-2,-,TRBV15,CATSRDLSNWGHGYTF,TGTGCCACCAGCAGAGATTTGTCGAATTGGGGGCATGGCTACACCTTC
TRBD1,TRBJ1-1,-,TRBV5-1,CASSLEGQGTGTEAFF,TGCGCCAGCAGCTTGGAGGGACAGGGAACGGGCACTGAAGCTTTCTTT
TRBD1,TRBJ1-4,-,TRBV19,CASSMGQFNEKLFF,TGTGCCAGTAGTATGGGACAGTTTAATGAAAAACTGTTTTTT
-,TRBJ2-1,-,TRBV4-1,CASSQEIDSRGQFF,TGCGCCAGCAGCCAAGAGATTGACTCAAGAGGGCAGTTCTTC
-,TRBJ2-5,once,TRBV6-6,CASSYRREQETQYF,TGTGCCAGCAGTTACCGTAGGGAGCAAGAGACCCAGTACTTC
TRBD1,TRBJ1-3,-,TRBV6-5,CASSPGTGSGNTIYF,TGTGCCAGCAGCCCCGGGACAGGCTCTGGAAACACCATATATTTT
TRBD1,TRBJ1-1,-,TRBV30,CAWSTGDLNTEAFF,TGTGCCTGGAGTACAGGGGACCTCAACACTGAAGCTTTCTTT
-,TRBJ1-5,-,TRBV5-8,CASSSGVYSNQPQHF,TGTGCCAGCAGCTCCGGGGTTTATAGCAATCAGCCCCAGCATTTT